The present entry profiles one T cell receptor (beta chain) with its context. Its antigen is undetermined. The CDR3 has 14 amino acids. The germline V gene has CDR1 SGHTA and CDR2 FQGNSA. V lost 4 bases, J lost 0 bases, and 10 bases lay in between. This record belongs to a study of OX40 agonist ivuxolimab in advanced cancers. Broader study findings: There was clonal expansion of CD4+ and CD8+ blood T cells by week 6 at 0.1 to 3.0 mg/kg.

The sampling schedule covered blood at baseline, cycle 4 day 1, and cycle 7 day 1. Libraries were prepared by immunoSEQ multiplex PCR; TCRdb keeps only in-frame clonotypes and omits some of them. Of over 60,000 clones listed, roughly 88% were seen once; the top ten hold approximately 0.92%. This clonotype was sampled from an adult with an advanced solid tumor such as melanoma, head and neck, liver or kidney cancer. Specimen: CD4+ or CD8+ T cells sorted from blood, collected in a trial of the OX40 agonist ivuxolimab. The chain joins TRBV7-2 to TRBJ2-7; unclear D gene. The CDR3 DNA reads TGTGCCAGCAGCTCACGCTCACTCTCCTACGAGCAGTACTTC. Its protein is CASSSRSLSYEQYF.